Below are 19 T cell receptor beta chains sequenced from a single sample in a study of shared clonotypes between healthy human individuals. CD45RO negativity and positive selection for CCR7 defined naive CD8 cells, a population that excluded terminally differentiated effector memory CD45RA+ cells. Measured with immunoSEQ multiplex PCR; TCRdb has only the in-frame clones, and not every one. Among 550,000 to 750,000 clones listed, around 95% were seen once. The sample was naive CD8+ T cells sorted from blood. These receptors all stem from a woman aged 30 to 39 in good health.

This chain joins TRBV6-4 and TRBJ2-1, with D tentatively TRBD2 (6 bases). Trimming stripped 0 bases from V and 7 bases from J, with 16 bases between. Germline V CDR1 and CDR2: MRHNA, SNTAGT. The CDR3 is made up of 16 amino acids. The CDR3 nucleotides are TGTGCCAGCAGTGACTCCGGTCCGGGGGTTTGGAATGAGCAGTTCTTC. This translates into CASSDSGPGVWNEQFF.

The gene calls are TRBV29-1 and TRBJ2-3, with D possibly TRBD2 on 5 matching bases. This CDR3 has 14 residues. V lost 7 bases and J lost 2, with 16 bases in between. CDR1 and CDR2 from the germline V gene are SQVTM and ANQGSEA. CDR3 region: CSGDSGYPTDTQYF. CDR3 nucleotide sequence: TGCAGCGGTGACTCGGGATATCCCACAGATACGCAGTATTTT.

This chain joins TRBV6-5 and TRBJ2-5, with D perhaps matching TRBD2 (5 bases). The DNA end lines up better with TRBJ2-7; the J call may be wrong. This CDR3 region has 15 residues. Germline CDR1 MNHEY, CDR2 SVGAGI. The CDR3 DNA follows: TGTGCCAGCAGTTTACTAGGCGGGTCCCCCTACGAGCAGTACTTC. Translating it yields CASSLLGGSPYEQYF.

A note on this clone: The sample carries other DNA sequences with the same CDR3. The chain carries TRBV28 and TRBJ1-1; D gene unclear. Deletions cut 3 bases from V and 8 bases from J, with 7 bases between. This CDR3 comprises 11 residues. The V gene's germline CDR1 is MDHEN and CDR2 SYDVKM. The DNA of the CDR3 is TGTGCCAGCAGTTTTGGTCAAGAAGCTTTCTTT. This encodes CASSFGQEAFF. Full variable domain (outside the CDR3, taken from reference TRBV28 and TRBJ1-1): DVKVTQSSRYLVKRTGEKVFLECVQDMDHENMFWYRQDPGLGLRLIYFSYDVKMKEKGDIPEGYSVSREKKERFSLILESASTNQTSMYLCASSFGQEAFFGQGTRLTVV.

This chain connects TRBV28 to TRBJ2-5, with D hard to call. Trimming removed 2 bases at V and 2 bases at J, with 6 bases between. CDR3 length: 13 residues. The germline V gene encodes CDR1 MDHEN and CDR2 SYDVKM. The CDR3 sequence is CASSLGQQETQYF. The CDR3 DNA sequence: TGTGCCAGCAGTTTAGGGCAGCAAGAGACCCAGTACTTC. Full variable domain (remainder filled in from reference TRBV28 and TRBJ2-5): DVKVTQSSRYLVKRTGEKVFLECVQDMDHENMFWYRQDPGLGLRLIYFSYDVKMKEKGDIPEGYSVSREKKERFSLILESASTNQTSMYLCASSLGQQETQYFGPGTRLLVL.

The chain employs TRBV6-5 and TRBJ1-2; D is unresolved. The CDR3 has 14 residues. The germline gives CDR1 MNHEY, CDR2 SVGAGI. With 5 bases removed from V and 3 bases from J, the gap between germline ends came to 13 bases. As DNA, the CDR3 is TGTGCCAGCAGTGGGGAGTCGACTGACTATGGCTACACCTTC. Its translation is CASSGESTDYGYTF.

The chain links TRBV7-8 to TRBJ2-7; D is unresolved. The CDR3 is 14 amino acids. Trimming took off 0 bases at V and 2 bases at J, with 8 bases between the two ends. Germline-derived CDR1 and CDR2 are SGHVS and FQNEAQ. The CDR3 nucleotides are TGTGCCAGCAGCTTAGCTGGGTTTCCCTACGAGCAGTACTTC. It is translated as CASSLAGFPYEQYF.

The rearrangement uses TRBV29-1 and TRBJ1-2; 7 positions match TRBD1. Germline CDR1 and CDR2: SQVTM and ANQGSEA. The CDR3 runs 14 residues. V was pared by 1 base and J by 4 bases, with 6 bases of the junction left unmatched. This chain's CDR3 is CSVEADRAAYGYTF. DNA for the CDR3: TGCAGCGTTGAAGCCGACAGGGCCGCCTATGGCTACACCTTC.

The CDR3 loop reads CASSSRDGSTGELFF. Here the CDR3 DNA reads TGTGCCAGCAGCTCAAGGGACGGGAGCACCGGGGAGCTGTTTTTT. The chain has TRBV7-9 and TRBJ2-2; D is perhaps TRBD2 (6 bases). Germline assignment: CDR1 SEHNR and CDR2 FQNEAQ (reference sequence). V shed 4 bases and J shed 4 bases, with 13 bases lying between them. The CDR3 sequence is 15 residues long.

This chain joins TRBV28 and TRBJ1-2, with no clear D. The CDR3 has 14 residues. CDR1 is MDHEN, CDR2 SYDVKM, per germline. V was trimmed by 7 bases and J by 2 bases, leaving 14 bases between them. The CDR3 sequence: CASTPLARNYGYTF. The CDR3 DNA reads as TGTGCCAGCACCCCCCTTGCGAGAAACTATGGCTACACCTTC.

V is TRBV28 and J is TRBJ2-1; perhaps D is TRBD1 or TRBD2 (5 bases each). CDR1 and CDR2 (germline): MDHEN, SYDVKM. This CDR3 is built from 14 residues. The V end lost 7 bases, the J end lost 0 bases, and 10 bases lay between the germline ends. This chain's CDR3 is CASTGASSYNEQFF. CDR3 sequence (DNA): TGTGCCAGCACCGGGGCGAGCTCCTACAATGAGCAGTTCTTC.

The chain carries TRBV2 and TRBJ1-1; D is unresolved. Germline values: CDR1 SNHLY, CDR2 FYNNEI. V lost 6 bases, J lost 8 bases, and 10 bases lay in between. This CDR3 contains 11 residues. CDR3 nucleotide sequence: TGTGCCAGCAGCCTCGAGAGGGAAGCTTTCTTT. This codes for CASSLEREAFF.

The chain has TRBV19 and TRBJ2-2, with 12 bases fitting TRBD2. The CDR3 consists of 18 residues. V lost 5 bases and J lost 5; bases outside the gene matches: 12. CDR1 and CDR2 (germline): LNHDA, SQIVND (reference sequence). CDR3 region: CASSGWLAGGPGTGELFF. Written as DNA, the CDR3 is TGTGCCAGTAGTGGGTGGCTAGCGGGAGGGCCCGGGACCGGGGAGCTGTTTTTT.

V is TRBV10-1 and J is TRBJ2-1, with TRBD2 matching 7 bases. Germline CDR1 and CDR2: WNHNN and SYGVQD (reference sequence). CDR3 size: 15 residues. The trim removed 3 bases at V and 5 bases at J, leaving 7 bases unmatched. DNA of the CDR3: TGCGCCAGCAGTGAATGGCCTAGCGGCGACAATGAGCAGTTCTTC. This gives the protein CASSEWPSGDNEQFF.

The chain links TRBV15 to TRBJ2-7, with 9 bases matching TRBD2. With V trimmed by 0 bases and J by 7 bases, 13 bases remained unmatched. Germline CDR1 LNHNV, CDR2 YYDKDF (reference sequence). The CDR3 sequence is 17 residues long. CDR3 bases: TGTGCCACCAGCAGAGATAAATATAGCGGGAGTTCTGGGGAGCAGTACTTC. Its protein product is CATSRDKYSGSSGEQYF.

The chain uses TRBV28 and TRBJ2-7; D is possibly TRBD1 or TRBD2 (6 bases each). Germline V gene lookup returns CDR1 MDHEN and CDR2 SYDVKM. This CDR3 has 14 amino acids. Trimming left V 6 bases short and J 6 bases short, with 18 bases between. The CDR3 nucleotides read TGTGCCAGCAGCACGAAGGGGGGAACCGCCGAGCAGTACTTC. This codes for CASSTKGGTAEQYF.

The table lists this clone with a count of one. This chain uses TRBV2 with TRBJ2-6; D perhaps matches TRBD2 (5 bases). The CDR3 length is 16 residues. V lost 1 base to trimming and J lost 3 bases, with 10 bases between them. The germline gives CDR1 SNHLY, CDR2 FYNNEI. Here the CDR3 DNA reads TGTGCCAGCAGTGAAGGAGTGGGGAGTGGGGCCAACGTCCTGACTTTC. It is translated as CASSEGVGSGANVLTF.

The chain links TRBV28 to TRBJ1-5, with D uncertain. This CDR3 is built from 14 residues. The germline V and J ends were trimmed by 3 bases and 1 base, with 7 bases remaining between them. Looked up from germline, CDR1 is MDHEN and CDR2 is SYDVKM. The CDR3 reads CASSFFESNQPQHF. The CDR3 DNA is TGTGCCAGCAGTTTTTTCGAAAGCAATCAGCCCCAGCATTTT. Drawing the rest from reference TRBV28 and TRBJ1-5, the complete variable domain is DVKVTQSSRYLVKRTGEKVFLECVQDMDHENMFWYRQDPGLGLRLIYFSYDVKMKEKGDIPEGYSVSREKKERFSLILESASTNQTSMYLCASSFFESNQPQHFGDGTRLSIL.

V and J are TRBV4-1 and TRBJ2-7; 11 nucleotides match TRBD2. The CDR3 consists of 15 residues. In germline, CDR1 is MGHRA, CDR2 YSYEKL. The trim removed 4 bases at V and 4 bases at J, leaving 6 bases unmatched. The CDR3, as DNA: TGCGCCAGCAGCCGTGCGCTAGCGGGAGGTTACGAGCAGTACTTC. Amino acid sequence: CASSRALAGGYEQYF.